These T cell receptor beta chains were read from a single sample in a study of shared clonotypes between healthy human individuals. Generated by immunoSEQ multiplex PCR, the TCRdb table keeps only in-frame clones and is missing some. This sample yields 2.5 million or so clones, of which more than 80% are seen a single time; about 0.13% belongs to the top ten. What was sequenced was naive CD4+ T cells sorted from blood. The receptors originated from a man in his late teens or twenties in good health. The CDR3 runs from the conserved cysteine through the conserved F or W.

V gene: TRBV5-4; CDR3 protein: CASSLGGSYPRETQYF
V gene: TRBV10-3; CDR3 protein: CAINERTGVATDTQYF
V gene: TRBV13; CDR3 protein: CASSSRTGGLDQPQHF
V gene: TRBV6-6; CDR3 protein: CASSYSRGADYGYTF
V gene: TRBV7-2; CDR3 protein: CASSSIARWTQYF
V gene: TRBV4-1; CDR3 protein: CASSQVIRGRNEQYF
V gene: TRBV7-9; CDR3 protein: CASSLPIGTGANEQFF
V gene: TRBV19; CDR3 protein: CASSIPGSYEQYF
V gene: TRBV19; CDR3 protein: CASSIRTSGSNEQFF
V gene: TRBV28; CDR3 protein: CASSGQNYNEQFF
V gene: TRBV6-1; CDR3 protein: CASSRWGALGTEAFF
V gene: TRBV18; CDR3 protein: CASSPGQGVSYEQYF
V gene: TRBV5-1; CDR3 protein: CASSLYPGLAGDPYEQYF
V gene: TRBV2; CDR3 protein: CASIGVQGRNEQFF
V gene: TRBV6-5; CDR3 protein: CASSPSGGAQFF
V gene: TRBV10-3; CDR3 protein: CAISDDRTLNTEAFF
V gene: TRBV10-3; CDR3 protein: CAIRRGEGTGELFF
V gene: TRBV7-2; CDR3 protein: CASSFGVTGELFF
V gene: TRBV30; CDR3 protein: CAWSVGQRNNQPQHF
V gene: TRBV27; CDR3 protein: CASSLGRGVAKNIQYF
V gene: TRBV6-1; CDR3 protein: CASTQSSQGYTF
V gene: TRBV10-3; CDR3 protein: CAISESPSGSGTDTQYF
V gene: TRBV10-3; CDR3 protein: CAISRGTLSSGNTIYF
V gene: TRBV6-5; CDR3 protein: CASSFGQRSSGNTIYF
V gene: TRBV5-5; CDR3 protein: CASSAGSETIF
V gene: TRBV19; CDR3 protein: CASSIKVAELFF
V gene: TRBV29-1; CDR3 protein: CSVETGGTDTQYF